The 15 T cell receptor beta chains below were found in one sample sequenced in a study of cytomegalovirus exposure and HLA in healthy donors. Primers for the PCR totalled 60 Vbeta and 13 Jbeta. Assay: immunoSEQ multiplex PCR; the TCRdb copy retains only in-frame clones and omits some. This sample has under 200,000 clones, with approximately 85% found just once. The sample consisted of PBMCs. The receptor source for this set is a woman aged 45-65 years in good health and CMV-seronegative.

For the CDR3, the DNA is TGTGCCTGGAGGGGTCGAGGAAGAAGCTACGAGCAGTACTTC. This sequence encodes CAWRGRGRSYEQYF. This chain uses TRBV30 with TRBJ2-7, with unresolved D. V dropped 3 bases and J dropped 3 bases, with 15 bases sitting between them. CDR1 GTSNPN and CDR2 SVGIG come from the germline V gene (reference sequence). CDR3 length: 14 amino acids.

This chain uses TRBV9 with TRBJ2-6; 7 nucleotides match TRBD1. The CDR3 spans 18 residues. V shed 6 bases, J shed 0 bases, and the junction held 12 bases outside the gene matches. Germline V lookup: CDR1 SGDLS, CDR2 YYNGEE. CDR3 DNA sequence: TGTGCCAGCACCCCTAGGGACAGAGATAGCTCTGGGGCCAACGTCCTGACTTTC. It is translated as CASTPRDRDSSGANVLTF.

The V and J genes are TRBV5-1 and TRBJ2-3; tentatively, D is TRBD2 (6 bases). Trimming took off 5 bases at V and 3 bases at J, with 10 bases between the two ends. The CDR3 extends over 13 amino acids. Germline V gives CDR1 SGHRS, CDR2 YFSETQ. Here the CDR3 reads CASSSSATDTQYF. In DNA form, the CDR3 reads TGCGCCAGCAGTTCTAGCGCGACAGATACGCAGTATTTT.

J is TRBJ2-5 and V is TRBV5-1; D not resolved. The germline V and J ends were trimmed by 4 bases and 5 bases, with 18 bases remaining between them. The CDR3 is made up of 15 amino acids. From germline, CDR1 is SGHRS and CDR2 YFSETQ. The CDR3 here is CASSMGGKTAETQYF. CDR3 coding DNA: TGCGCCAGCAGCATGGGCGGAAAGACGGCGGAGACCCAGTACTTC.

In the case of this clone: At one end, the junction sequence differs from germline, possibly due to a read error. The rearrangement uses TRBV2 and TRBJ1-6; a weak D match, TRBD1 (5 bases). CDR1 and CDR2 from the germline V gene are SNHLY and FYNNEI. The CDR3 has 13 residues. In DNA form, the CDR3 reads TGTGCCACATTCAGGGACTATAGTTCACCCCTCCACTTT. Its translation: CATFRDYSSPLHF. The complete variable domain, with remaining parts taken from reference TRBV2 and TRBJ1-6, reads EPEVTQTPSHQVTQMGQEVILRCVPISNHLYFYWYRQILGQKVEFLVSFYNNEISEKSEIFDDQFSVERPDGSNFTLKIRSTKLEDSAMYFCATFRDYSSPLHFGNGTRLTVT.

This chain uses TRBV18 with TRBJ2-1, with 7 bases identical to TRBD1. Germline V gene lookup returns CDR1 KGHSH and CDR2 LQKENI. This CDR3 comprises 14 residues. V was clipped by 1 base and J by 4 bases; unmatched bases: 1. CDR3 DNA: TGTGCCAGCTCACCACGGACAGGATACAATGAGCAGTTCTTC. Translated: CASSPRTGYNEQFF.

The gene calls are TRBV28 and TRBJ2-2; 9 bases line up with TRBD2. Germline V gene sequence: CDR1 MDHEN, CDR2 SYDVKM. This CDR3 contains 17 residues. V shed 5 bases and J 3 bases; nucleotides not matched to a gene: 10. The CDR3 nucleotides read TGTGCCAGCAGTCTTGCGCTAGCGGGAACGTACACCGGGGAGCTGTTTTTT. Translated: CASSLALAGTYTGELFF.

CDR3 protein: CASSHGGTGELFF. The DNA for the CDR3 is TGCGCCAGCAGCCACGGGGGGACCGGGGAGCTGTTTTTT. The chain joins TRBV4-1 to TRBJ2-2, with 7 bases that match TRBD2. The CDR3 covers 13 residues. Germline V gene lookup returns CDR1 MGHRA and CDR2 YSYEKL. J gave up 5 bases and V 3 bases, and 0 bases lay outside the gene matches.

J is TRBJ1-1 and V is TRBV25-1; D gene uncertain. Per germline, CDR1 MGHDK and CDR2 SYGVNS. V lost 1 base and J lost 3, with 9 bases in between. The CDR3 has 14 residues. Here the CDR3 DNA reads TGTGCCAGCAGTGAATTGAGGTCAGACACTGAAGCTTTCTTT. Its translation: CASSELRSDTEAFF.

V is TRBV15 and J is TRBJ2-5; D is possibly TRBD2 (6 bases). The CDR3 sequence is 15 residues long. The ends were cut back, 0 bases at V and 6 bases at J, with 14 bases in the middle. Germline-derived CDR1 and CDR2 are LNHNV and YYDKDF (reference sequence). The CDR3 DNA reads as TGTGCCACCAGCAGAGAGAGACTAGTAGAGCAGACCCAGTACTTC. It yields the protein CATSRERLVEQTQYF.

The sample holds a few counts of this clone. This sequence joins TRBV6-5 and TRBJ1-1; 7 nucleotides line up with TRBD1. Germline V gene lookup returns CDR1 MNHEY and CDR2 SVGAGI. With V trimmed by 1 base and J by 6 bases, 8 bases remained unmatched. The CDR3 extends over 15 amino acids. The CDR3 loop is CASSYYRGLISEAFF. Written as DNA, the CDR3 is TGTGCCAGCAGTTACTACAGGGGATTGATCTCTGAAGCTTTCTTT.

This chain joins TRBV6-4 and TRBJ2-7; TRBD1 matches 8 bases. The CDR3 totals 13 residues. The J segment lost 6 bases and the V segment lost 4 bases, leaving 5 bases of the junction unmatched. Germline V gene lookup returns CDR1 MRHNA and CDR2 SNTAGT. The DNA of the CDR3 is TGTGCCAGCAGTGCCATTACAGGGGGCGAGCAGTACTTC. This gives the protein CASSAITGGEQYF.

The V and J genes are TRBV7-9 and TRBJ2-1; D is uncertain. Trimming cost V 1 base and J 7 bases, with 11 bases left between them. The germline CDR1 and CDR2 sequences are SEHNR and FQNEAQ (reference sequence). This CDR3 is built from 14 residues. The CDR3 nucleotides read TGTGCCAGCAGCTTAGGGTTGGCTAGGAATGAGCAGTTCTTC. Its translation: CASSLGLARNEQFF.

The chain recombines TRBV11-2 with TRBJ1-1; TRBD1 might be the D (6 bases). The V end lost 5 bases, the J end lost 1 base, and 11 bases lay between the germline ends. This CDR3 has 14 residues. The V gene's germline CDR1 is SGHAT and CDR2 FQNNGV. The CDR3, as DNA: TGTGCCAGCAGCGTACAGACAGGGAACACTGAAGCTTTCTTT. Residues: CASSVQTGNTEAFF.

V and J are TRBV5-4 and TRBJ2-7; D perhaps matches TRBD2 (6 bases). The germline gives CDR1 SGHNT, CDR2 YYREEE (reference sequence). The length of the CDR3 is 12 residues. V lost 2 bases and J lost 8, with 11 bases in between. CDR3: CASSFWGGKQYF. CDR3 nucleotide sequence: TGTGCCAGCAGCTTCTGGGGAGGCAAGCAGTACTTC.